Each of the 4 T cell receptor beta chains below was sequenced from the same sample in a study of shared clonotypes between healthy human individuals. The repertoire was sequenced with immunoSEQ multiplex PCR; TCRdb's copy has only in-frame clones and lacks some. The sample lists under 1,900,000 clones; approximately 98.5% were seen once. The material sequenced was naive CD4+ T cells sorted from blood. Sample subset: CD45RA+ positively selected. These receptors originate from a man aged 25-45 years in good health.

The chain recombines TRBV15 with TRBJ2-7, with D possibly being TRBD1 (5 bases). The V gene lost 0 bases and the J gene lost 4 bases, with 7 bases spanning the gap. The CDR3 has 13 amino acids. The germline CDR1 and CDR2 sequences are LNHNV and YYDKDF (reference sequence). The CDR3 nucleotides are TGTGCCACCAGCAGAGAAGCAGGGTACGAGCAGTACTTC. Its protein product is CATSREAGYEQYF.

This chain connects TRBV7-6 to TRBJ1-2; D perhaps matches TRBD1 (6 bases). The V end lost 5 bases, the J end lost 13 bases, and 17 bases lay between the germline ends. The CDR3 has 12 residues. Per the germline V gene, CDR1 is SGHVS and CDR2 is FNYEAQ. CDR3 amino acids: CASSEYGGLGTF. As DNA, the CDR3 is TGTGCCAGCAGCGAATATGGGGGGCTGGGCACCTTC.

The chain is built from TRBV28 and TRBJ2-3; D is tentatively TRBD1 or TRBD2 (5 bases each). The V gene's germline CDR1 is MDHEN and CDR2 SYDVKM. The ends were cut back, 8 bases at V and 0 bases at J, with 18 bases in the middle. The CDR3 loop spans 16 amino acids. For the CDR3, the DNA is TGTGCCAGCCCCCCCTCCGGGACGGCTAGCACAGATACGCAGTATTTT. As protein: CASPPSGTASTDTQYF.

This clone was seen once. The chain uses TRBV10-1 and TRBJ2-1, with unresolved D. Germline V gene sequence: CDR1 WNHNN, CDR2 SYGVQD (reference sequence). The CDR3 extends over 15 amino acids. Deletions cut 3 bases from V and 0 bases from J, with 9 bases between. CDR3 DNA: TGCGCCAGCAGTGACTCGTTAGCCTCCTACAATGAGCAGTTCTTC. It translates to CASSDSLASYNEQFF.